These T cell receptor beta chains were read from a single sample in a study of cytomegalovirus exposure and HLA in healthy donors. Clones were sequenced by immunoSEQ multiplex PCR, and TCRdb holds only the in-frame ones, with some missing. The sample lists tens of thousands of clones; 78% were seen once. Specimen: PBMCs. These receptors were obtained from a male donor in good health and CMV-seropositive. Both conserved end residues are part of each CDR3. A D gene is named only where the DNA matches it firmly. The listing skips clone size in some rows; elsewhere it reads once, few, many or a size class.

J gene	D gene	clone size	V gene	CDR3 DNA	CDR3 protein
TRBJ1-2	NA	NA	TRBV19	TGTGCCAGTAGTGACCCGGGGGGCTATGGCTACACCTTC	CASSDPGGYGYTF
TRBJ1-1	NA	few	TRBV6-5	TGTGCCAGCAGTTTGGAGGGGAACACTGAAGCTTTCTTT	CASSLEGNTEAFF
TRBJ1-5	NA	once	TRBV7-6	TGTGCCAGCAGCCCAGGGACAAAAAATCAGCCCCAGCATTTT	CASSPGTKNQPQHF
TRBJ2-7	TRBD2	NA	TRBV11-3	TGTGCCAGCAGCTTAATGGGGACTAGCGGGAGCGAGCAGTACTTC	CASSLMGTSGSEQYF
TRBJ1-5	NA	NA	TRBV19	TGTGCCAGTAGTACAGGGGAGGGTCAGCCCCAGCATTTT	CASSTGEGQPQHF
TRBJ1-6	TRBD1	NA	TRBV14	TGTGCCAGCAGCCATCCCGGGACAGTCAATTCACCCCTCCACTTT	CASSHPGTVNSPLHF
TRBJ1-2	TRBD1	NA	TRBV18	TGTGCCAGCTCACTTCCCGGGACAGGAAAGAATGGCTACACCTTC	CASSLPGTGKNGYTF
TRBJ2-2	TRBD2	NA	TRBV28	TGTGCCAGCAGCCTATGGGGGGGAACCGGGGAGCTGTTTTTT	CASSLWGGTGELFF
TRBJ2-5	NA	NA	TRBV5-6	TGTGCCAGCAGCCGAGGGCAAGAGACCCAGTACTTC	CASSRGQETQYF
TRBJ2-2	NA	NA	TRBV7-8	TGTGCCAGCAGCCCTAACAGGGCGGCGACGAACACCGGGGAGCTGTTTTTT	CASSPNRAATNTGELFF
TRBJ2-7	TRBD1	NA	TRBV11-2	TGTGCCAGCAGCCTGGGACAGGCCATCCACGAGCAGTACTTC	CASSLGQAIHEQYF
TRBJ2-5	TRBD1	NA	TRBV5-1	TGCGCCAGCAGCTCAGGGGGCGGCACCCACCAAGAGACCCAGTACTTC	CASSSGGGTHQETQYF
TRBJ2-1	NA	NA	TRBV5-4	TGTGCCAGCAGCTTCAACAATGAGCAGTTCTTC	CASSFNNEQFF
TRBJ2-1	NA	NA	TRBV5-1	TGCGCCAGCAGCTTGACGGTTGCGGGGAATGGGGAGCAGTTCTTC	CASSLTVAGNGEQFF
TRBJ2-7	NA	once	TRBV4-2	TGTGCCAGCAGCCAAGATTGGAGGGCCGAACCCTACGAGCAGTACTTC	CASSQDWRAEPYEQYF
TRBJ2-5	TRBD2	once	TRBV7-2	TGTGCCAGCAGCGGTCTAGCGGGGGCGTACCAAGAGACCCAGTACTTC	CASSGLAGAYQETQYF
TRBJ2-3	NA	NA	TRBV29-1	TGCAGCGTTGTTGAACCCCCAGGCGCGCAGTATTTT	CSVVEPPGAQYF
TRBJ2-2	TRBD2	few	TRBV11-2	TGTGCCAGCTCCCCTTGGGTAGCGGGAGATCGGACCGGGGAGCTGTTTTTT	CASSPWVAGDRTGELFF
TRBJ2-2	TRBD2	NA	TRBV7-2	TGTGCCAGCAGCCCCCGGGCTAGCGGGTCCGGGGAGCTGTTTTTT	CASSPRASGSGELFF
TRBJ2-7	NA	NA	TRBV6-1	TGTGCCAGCAGTCGGGAATCGGCCTACGAGCAGTACTTC	CASSRESAYEQYF
TRBJ2-7	NA	NA	TRBV7-9	TGTGCCAGCAGCTTATTAGGGGATAAGAGCTACGAGCAGTACTTC	CASSLLGDKSYEQYF
TRBJ2-2	NA	NA	TRBV25-1	TGTGCCAGCAGTCCACGGGAGAACACCGGGGAGCTGTTTTTT	CASSPRENTGELFF
TRBJ2-2	NA	NA	TRBV7-9	TGTGCCAGCAGGGCACTTTTCCGGAGGACAGCGAACACCGGGGAGCTGTTTTTT	CASRALFRRTANTGELFF
TRBJ2-7	NA	NA	TRBV28	TGTGCCAGCAGTTTATCGGGACTCCTACCTCTCTACGAGCAGTACTTC	CASSLSGLLPLYEQYF
TRBJ2-7	NA	NA	TRBV7-3	TGTGCCAGCAGTCAGCACCCCTTCGACAAGCAGTACTTC	CASSQHPFDKQYF
TRBJ2-7	NA	NA	TRBV6-6	TGTGCCAGCAGTTACTTAACACACGAGCAGTACTTC	CASSYLTHEQYF
TRBJ1-5	TRBD1	NA	TRBV19	TGTGCCAGTAGATCCGGGACAGGGGGCAATCAGCCCCAGCATTTT	CASRSGTGGNQPQHF
TRBJ2-7	TRBD1	NA	TRBV4-1	TGCGCCAGCAGCCAAGTTGGAGTGGGAAACAGGGGGTTCGACGAGCAGTACTTC	CASSQVGVGNRGFDEQYF
TRBJ1-3	TRBD1	NA	TRBV6-5	TGTGCCAGCAGTTCCGAGGGGGCAGGAGGAAACACCATATATTTT	CASSSEGAGGNTIYF
TRBJ2-1	NA	NA	TRBV28	TGTGCCAGCAGTGGGTTTAGGGGGCAGTTCTTC	CASSGFRGQFF
TRBJ1-5	NA	few	TRBV29-1	TGCAGCGTTGCCGATCGGCGACCGGGGCCCCAGCATTTT	CSVADRRPGPQHF
TRBJ1-2	NA	NA	TRBV19	TGTGCCAGTAGCCCGTTGCGGGGTAGATATGGCTACACCTTC	CASSPLRGRYGYTF
TRBJ2-1	TRBD2	NA	TRBV9	TGTGCCAGCAGCTCCTGGACTAGCGGGGGGCCCAATGAGCAGTTCTTC	CASSSWTSGGPNEQFF
TRBJ2-7	TRBD2	NA	TRBV11-2	TGTGCCAGCAGCCCCACCAGCGGGAACTCCTACGAGCAGTACTTC	CASSPTSGNSYEQYF
TRBJ1-2	TRBD1	few	TRBV5-4	TGTGCCAGCAGCTTGGAGACAGGGCCCCCCCCGGACTATGGCTACACCTTC	CASSLETGPPPDYGYTF
TRBJ2-1	TRBD2	NA	TRBV5-4	TGTGCCAGCAGCGCGGGGGGGGTTGCCGGTGAGCAGTTCTTC	CASSAGGVAGEQFF
TRBJ1-2	NA	NA	TRBV27	TGTGCCAGCATGACCTCAGGGAGGGGGTTGTCTAACTATGGCTACACCTTC	CASMTSGRGLSNYGYTF
TRBJ2-5	NA	NA	TRBV9	TGTGCCAGCAGCGTAGAGTCTGGGAGAGAGACCCAGTACTTC	CASSVESGRETQYF
TRBJ2-1	TRBD2	few	TRBV7-7	TGTGCTAGCAGCTTAGGTGGGGGACTAGCAGTCTACAATGAGCAGTTCTTC	CASSLGGGLAVYNEQFF
TRBJ2-1	NA	NA	TRBV7-6	TGTGCCAGCACCCCTCGGGAACTGGCTACTGAGCAGTTCTTC	CASTPRELATEQFF
TRBJ2-5	NA	NA	TRBV7-2	TGTGCCAGCAGCCCGCAGTACAGGGAGACCCAGTACTTC	CASSPQYRETQYF
TRBJ2-4	TRBD2	NA	TRBV28	TGTGCCAGCAGTTTAGCGGGAGTTAACATTCAGTACTTC	CASSLAGVNIQYF
TRBJ2-1	TRBD1	NA	TRBV29-1	TGCAGCGTTGAAGAGGGGACAGGCCCATATGAAAGGCTCTCCTACAATGAGCAGTTCTTC	CSVEEGTGPYERLSYNEQFF
TRBJ1-1	TRBD1	NA	TRBV29-1	TGCAGCGTTGAAGATTCGACAGGGGGGATTGCTTTCTTT	CSVEDSTGGIAFF
TRBJ2-3	TRBD1	NA	TRBV6-6	TGTGCCAGCAGTGGACAGGGGGCCACAGATACGCAGTATTTT	CASSGQGATDTQYF
TRBJ2-7	NA	NA	TRBV28	TGTGCCAGTCATACAGGTCCCTACGAGCAGTACTTC	CASHTGPYEQYF
TRBJ1-5	NA	once	TRBV28	TGTGCCAGCAGCAAGACAGGATATAGCAATCAGCCCCAGCATTTT	CASSKTGYSNQPQHF
TRBJ2-2	NA	NA	TRBV5-4	TGTGCCAGCAGTGAGGGAGGCGGGGATAACACCGGGGAGCTGTTTTTT	CASSEGGGDNTGELFF
TRBJ2-7	TRBD1	NA	TRBV19	TGTGCCGGGACAGGGGGCTCCTACGAGCAGTACTTC	CAGTGGSYEQYF
TRBJ2-3	NA	NA	TRBV19	TGTGCCACCGAACCTTCTACCACAGATACGCAGTATTTT	CATEPSTTDTQYF
TRBJ2-7	NA	NA	TRBV5-1	TGCGCCAGCAGCTTGGGGACAACAACGTTCTACGAGCAGTACTTC	CASSLGTTTFYEQYF
TRBJ1-1	TRBD1	NA	TRBV29-1	TGCAGCGTTGCTTCAGGGGGCCCCTACACTGAAGCTTTCTTT	CSVASGGPYTEAFF
TRBJ1-6	NA	NA	TRBV28	TGTGCCAGCAGTTTGACGGGGGGTTCACCCCTCCACTTT	CASSLTGGSPLHF
TRBJ2-7	TRBD1	NA	TRBV10-3	TGTGCCATCAGTAACCGGGGAAGGCCAGGGGGCTACGAGCAGTACTTC	CAISNRGRPGGYEQYF
TRBJ1-3	NA	NA	TRBV4-1	TGCGCCAGCAGCCAACCGCCTAGGGGAAACACCATATATTTT	CASSQPPRGNTIYF
TRBJ2-7	NA	few	TRBV2	TGTGCCAGCAGCGCCCCCATGAGCTCCTACGAGCAGTACTTC	CASSAPMSSYEQYF
TRBJ1-1	NA	NA	TRBV5-8	TGTGCCAGCAGCCTGGGGACTTTCCAGAAAAACACTGAAGCTTTCTTT	CASSLGTFQKNTEAFF
TRBJ2-7	NA	NA	TRBV6-5	TGTGCCAGCACTAGGAGCATGGGGCGCGAGCAGTACTTC	CASTRSMGREQYF
TRBJ2-3	NA	NA	TRBV7-2	TGTGCCAGCAGCTTAGAAGGGGTGGATACGCAGTATTTT	CASSLEGVDTQYF